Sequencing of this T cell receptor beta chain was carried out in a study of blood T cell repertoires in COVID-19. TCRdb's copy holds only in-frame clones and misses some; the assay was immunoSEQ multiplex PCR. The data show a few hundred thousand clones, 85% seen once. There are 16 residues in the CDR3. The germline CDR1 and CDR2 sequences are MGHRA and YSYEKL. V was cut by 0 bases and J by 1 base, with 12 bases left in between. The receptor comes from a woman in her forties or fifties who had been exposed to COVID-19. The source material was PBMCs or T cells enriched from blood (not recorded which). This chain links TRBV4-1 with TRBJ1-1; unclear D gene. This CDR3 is CASSQDRWRKNTEAFF. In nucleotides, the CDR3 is TGCGCCAGCAGCCAAGATAGGTGGAGGAAGAACACTGAAGCTTTCTTT.